Given below is one TCR beta chain in context. Antigen unknown. This sample stems from a study of tumor-infiltrating lymphocytes in primary liver carcinoma. Study as a whole: Aged between 30 and 69 years, the patients were men and women. Sequencing of the samples generated roughly 3.65 to 8 million productive TCRbeta reads, with similar yields across tissue types. Regarding the study as a whole: Reduced overlap was seen in tumor-adjacent and tumor-blood pairs versus tumor region pairs.

It was unsorted whole blood that yielded blood RNA, and germline DNA was also extracted. Collection of around 4 milliliters of peripheral blood took place before surgery. Starting from around 510 ng of total RNA, TCR beta cDNA was produced with a primer in the constant region. Slightly modified ARM-PCR with three nested multiplex PCR rounds yielded TCR beta libraries. For around 11 cycles apiece, the opening two PCR rounds ran with TRBV1-TRBV30 forward primers and a C-beta reverse primer. Each CDR3 protein is one row after TCRdb ran MiXCR on the multiplex PCR reads. The data contain fewer than 350,000 distinct CDR3 sequences, 65% of them singletons. The CDR3 runs to 13 residues. V was shortened by 0 bases and J by 6 bases, with 9 bases between the two germline ends. CDR1 SGHRS and CDR2 YFSETQ come from the germline V gene.

Sequenced sample: peripheral blood. The origin of this receptor is a man aged 40-55 years with primary liver carcinoma and hepatitis B virus infection. The gene calls are TRBV5-1 and TRBJ1-2; no definite D call. CDR3 loop: CASSLGSLDGYTF. The CDR3 nucleotides read TGCGCCAGCAGCTTGGGAAGCCTAGATGGCTACACCTTC.